Listed below are T cell receptor beta chains from one sample, sequenced in a study of blood T cell repertoires in COVID-19. Method: immunoSEQ multiplex PCR; TCRdb's copy keeps in-frame clones and lacks some. The sample lists roughly 410,000 clones, 70% to 90% seen once, with about 2.1% in the top ten. Source material: peripheral blood. The receptors come from a woman aged 55-70 years with COVID-19, enrolled during active disease. Both conserved end residues are part of each CDR3. D genes are given only for firm matches. Only part of the rows carry a size: once, few, many, or a class if the clone is expanded.

- TRBJ2-5 13 TRBV12-5 few TGTGCTAGTGGTTTGGGGGCGGGGGAGACCCAGTACTTC CASGLGAGETQYF
- TRBJ1-3 16 TRBV5-1 - TGCGCCAGCAGCTTGGAAGGCCGCGGGTCTGGAAACACCATATATTTT CASSLEGRGSGNTIYF
- TRBJ1-2 17 TRBV3-1/TRBV3-2 once TGTGCCAGCAGCCACCATGCTTTGTCAGGGGCCGACTATGGCTACACCTTC CASSHHALSGADYGYTF
TRBD2 TRBJ2-3 17 TRBV4-2 once TGTGCCAGCAGCCAAGCGACTAGCGGGGGAGTCACAGATACGCAGTATTTT CASSQATSGGVTDTQYF
- TRBJ1-2 13 TRBV6-5 - TGTGCCAGCAGCCAACAGTTCGACTATGGCTACACCTTC CASSQQFDYGYTF
TRBD1 TRBJ1-2 14 TRBV5-8 - TGTGCCAGCAGCCGCCGGGACAGGGTATATGGCTACACCTTC CASSRRDRVYGYTF
TRBD1 TRBJ1-2 16 TRBV9 once TGTGCCAGCAGCGCCACAGGGGGAAACTCGTACTATGGCTACACCTTC CASSATGGNSYYGYTF
TRBD1 TRBJ1-2 14 TRBV10-3 - TGTGCCATCAGAAGAGGGACAGAAAATTATGGCTACACCTTC CAIRRGTENYGYTF
TRBD1 TRBJ1-1 13 TRBV5-1 - TGCGCCAGCAGTTATGACAGGGGGTCGTTGGTTTTCTTT CASSYDRGSLVFF
- TRBJ2-7 13 TRBV15 - TGTGCCACCAGCAGAGTCGGGTTTTACGAGCAGTACTTC CATSRVGFYEQYF
TRBD1 TRBJ2-1 15 TRBV11-2 - TGTGCCAGCAGCCTACCTCGGGACAGCGACAATGAGCAGTTCTTC CASSLPRDSDNEQFF
TRBD1 TRBJ2-2 15 TRBV11-2 - TGTGCCAGCAGCCCGACAGGGGGTTTCGCCGGGGAGCTGTTTTTT CASSPTGGFAGELFF
TRBD1 TRBJ1-1 13 TRBV19 - TGTGCCAGTAGCCAGGGGGCCGGGGGTGAAGCTTTCTTT CASSQGAGGEAFF
- TRBJ2-5 14 TRBV2 few TGTGCCAGCACCAAAGGGGGTTATGGGGTCACCCAGTACTTC CASTKGGYGVTQYF
TRBD1 TRBJ1-2 15 TRBV19 - TGTGCCAGTAGTGACGCGGGGACAGGGGGCTTTGGCTACACCTTC CASSDAGTGGFGYTF
TRBD1 TRBJ2-2 16 TRBV19 once TGTGCCAGTGGATCCGGGACAGGGGTTGGGACCGGGGAGCTGTTTTTT CASGSGTGVGTGELFF
TRBD2 TRBJ2-1 19 TRBV18 - TGTGCCAGCTCACCTCCGGGTAGCGGGGGACCCTACTCCTACAATGAGCAGTTCTTC CASSPPGSGGPYSYNEQFF
- TRBJ1-1 14 TRBV7-2 - TGTGCCAGCAGCTTATTAGGAGGGGGGGCTGAAGCTTTCTTT CASSLLGGGAEAFF
- TRBJ1-1 14 TRBV10-1 - TGCGCCAGCAGTGAGACAGAGATGAACACTGAAGCTTTCTTT CASSETEMNTEAFF
- TRBJ1-2 13 TRBV3-1/TRBV3-2 - TGTGCCAGCAGCCAATCAGGGAACTATGGCTACACCTTC CASSQSGNYGYTF
- TRBJ1-1 15 TRBV13 once TGTGCCAGCAGCTTAGCTGGCAGATCGAACACTGAAGCTTTCTTT CASSLAGRSNTEAFF
- TRBJ2-1 11 TRBV10-2 - TGCGCCAGCAGTGAGTCGAGAGAGCAGTTCTTC CASSESREQFF
- TRBJ2-3 11 TRBV6-5 - TGTGCCAGTCAACTTGCTGATACGCAGTATTTT CASQLADTQYF
- TRBJ2-3 14 TRBV7-9 - TGTGCCAGCAGCCTGGGGGGGCGAACAGATACGCAGTATTTT CASSLGGRTDTQYF
TRBD2 TRBJ2-1 16 TRBV7-2 once TGTGCCAGCAGCCGGGGGACTAGCGGGTTGTACAATGAGCAGTTCTTC CASSRGTSGLYNEQFF
- TRBJ2-7 15 TRBV6-5 - TGTGCCAGCAGTTACTCGGGGCAGGGGCTCGACGAGCAGTACTTC CASSYSGQGLDEQYF
- TRBJ1-4 14 TRBV29-1 - TGCAGCGTTTTCGTGGTGGAGTTTAATGAAAAACTGTTTTTT CSVFVVEFNEKLFF
TRBD1 TRBJ2-3 17 TRBV7-9 - TGTGCCAGCAGCTTAGGGGGCAGGGGGCCGATCACAGATACGCAGTATTTT CASSLGGRGPITDTQYF
TRBD2 TRBJ2-5 15 TRBV9 - TGTGCCAGCACTGTAGCGGGGGCCGACCAAGAGACCCAGTACTTC CASTVAGADQETQYF
TRBD1 TRBJ2-7 15 TRBV4-2 few TGTGCCAGCAGCCAATCCGGGACAGGGTCCGGCGAGCAGTACTTC CASSQSGTGSGEQYF
- TRBJ2-2 16 TRBV3-1/TRBV3-2 - TGTGCCAGCAGCCAAGATAGCCAGGGGAACACCGGGGAGCTGTTTTTT CASSQDSQGNTGELFF
TRBD1 TRBJ1-2 13 TRBV24-1 - TGTGCCACCCAAGACAGGGGCGACTATGGCTACACCTTC CATQDRGDYGYTF
TRBD1 TRBJ1-3 16 TRBV2 - TGTGCCAGCAGTGAAGGAACAGGGGGCTCTGGAAACACCATATATTTT CASSEGTGGSGNTIYF
- TRBJ2-2 13 TRBV24-1 - TGTGCCACACAAACCGGCGGAGCCGGGGAGCTGTTTTTT CATQTGGAGELFF
- TRBJ2-5 15 TRBV7-9 - TGTGCCAGCAGCTTAGCGGGGACTGTCCAAGAGACCCAGTACTTC CASSLAGTVQETQYF
- TRBJ2-7 14 TRBV5-1 - TGCGCCAGCAGCTTGGCCTCAGGGGCATACGAGCAGTACTTC CASSLASGAYEQYF
TRBD1 TRBJ1-5 14 TRBV19 - TGTGCCAGTAGCCTACAGGGGTACAATCAGCCCCAGCATTTT CASSLQGYNQPQHF
- TRBJ2-7 14 TRBV7-8 once TGTGCCAGCACTATGGGGGGGGGCCCTCGGGAGCAGTACTTC CASTMGGGPREQYF
- TRBJ1-1 15 TRBV4-1 - TGCGCCAGCAGTTCCCGGGGGGCGCTGAACACTGAAGCTTTCTTT CASSSRGALNTEAFF
TRBD2 TRBJ2-1 15 TRBV5-5 - TGTGCCAGCAGCTTAAGCGGGGGGGCTTACAATGAGCAGTTCTTC CASSLSGGAYNEQFF
- TRBJ1-2 14 TRBV18 - TGTGCCAGCTCACCAGGGGCAAATAACTATGGCTACACCTTC CASSPGANNYGYTF
- TRBJ2-7 15 TRBV5-1 - TGCGCCAGCAGCTTGGCCCCTGCAGGATCCTACGAGCAGTACTTC CASSLAPAGSYEQYF
TRBD1 TRBJ2-7 13 TRBV10-3 - TGTGCCATCAGAACCGACAGGGGATACGAGCAGTACTTC CAIRTDRGYEQYF
TRBD1 TRBJ1-2 15 TRBV6-5 few TGTGCCAGCAGAAGAGGGACAGGGGGCAACTATGGCTACACCTTC CASRRGTGGNYGYTF
- TRBJ2-6 16 TRBV7-8 - TGTGCCAGCAGCAGCCAGGGGTTATCGGGGGCCAACGTCCTGACTTTC CASSSQGLSGANVLTF
- TRBJ2-7 14 TRBV6-5 - TGTGCCAGCACCGAAGGGGGAGGGATCTACCGGGAGTACTTC CASTEGGGIYREYF
- TRBJ1-2 14 TRBV7-8 - TGTGCCAGCAGCTCAATAGGGAGGATCGATGGCTACACCTTC CASSSIGRIDGYTF
- TRBJ1-1 13 TRBV12-5 once TGTGCTAGTGGTGACGGGGAAAACACTGAAGCTTTCTTT CASGDGENTEAFF
TRBD1 TRBJ1-6 15 TRBV7-2 - TGTGCCAGCAGCTTGTTAGGGGGCCATAATTCACCCCTCCACTTT CASSLLGGHNSPLHF
- TRBJ2-1 15 TRBV9 - TGTGCCAGCAGCGTCACGGGACACCAATACAATGAGCAGTTCTTC CASSVTGHQYNEQFF
- TRBJ1-2 14 TRBV7-2 - TGTGCCAGCAGCCCGGTCCCGTCCGGCTATGGCTACACCTTC CASSPVPSGYGYTF
- TRBJ1-2 15 TRBV19 - TGTGCCAGTAGTATAATGCTCGGGAGGAGTGATGGCTACACCTTC CASSIMLGRSDGYTF
TRBD1 TRBJ1-1 17 TRBV7-3 few TGTGCCAGCAGCTTAACGTTCACGGGACAGGGATTAACTGAAGCTTTCTTT CASSLTFTGQGLTEAFF
TRBD1 TRBJ2-1 16 TRBV9 - TGTGCCAGCAGCGCGTCAGGGGGACAGGGGGTATATGAGCAGTTCTTC CASSASGGQGVYEQFF
TRBD2 TRBJ2-5 16 TRBV6-1 - TGTGCCAGCAGTGGACTAGCGGGGGGGCCGAAGGGGACCCAGTACTTC CASSGLAGGPKGTQYF
- TRBJ1-6 15 TRBV5-6 once TGTGCCAGCAGCTTTCGTGGTGGCAGACTTTCACCCCTCCACTTT CASSFRGGRLSPLHF
- TRBJ1-4 12 TRBV18 - TGTGCCAGCTCACTAGAGGATGAAAAACTGTTTTTT CASSLEDEKLFF
- TRBJ2-5 15 TRBV28 - TGTGCCAACAGTCGGGGGGGACAGGGAGAAGAGACCCAGTACTTC CANSRGGQGEETQYF
- TRBJ1-5 14 TRBV3-1/TRBV3-2 once TGTGCCAGCAGCCAGTCCGTCGGCAATCAGCCCCAGCATTTT CASSQSVGNQPQHF
TRBD1 TRBJ1-1 16 TRBV9 - TGTGCCAGCAGCGCGGTACCCGGGACAGGGGTCACTGAAGCTTTCTTT CASSAVPGTGVTEAFF